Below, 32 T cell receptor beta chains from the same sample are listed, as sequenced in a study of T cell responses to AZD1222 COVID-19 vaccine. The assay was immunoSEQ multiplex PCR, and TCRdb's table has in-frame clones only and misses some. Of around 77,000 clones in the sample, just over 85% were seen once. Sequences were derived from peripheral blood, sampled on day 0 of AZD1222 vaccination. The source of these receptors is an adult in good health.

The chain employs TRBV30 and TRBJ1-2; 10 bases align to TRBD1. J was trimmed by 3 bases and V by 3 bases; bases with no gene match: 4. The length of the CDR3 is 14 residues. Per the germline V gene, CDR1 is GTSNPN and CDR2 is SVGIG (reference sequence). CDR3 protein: CAWRGQGSDYGYTF. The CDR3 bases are TGTGCCTGGAGGGGACAGGGGTCAGACTATGGCTACACCTTC.

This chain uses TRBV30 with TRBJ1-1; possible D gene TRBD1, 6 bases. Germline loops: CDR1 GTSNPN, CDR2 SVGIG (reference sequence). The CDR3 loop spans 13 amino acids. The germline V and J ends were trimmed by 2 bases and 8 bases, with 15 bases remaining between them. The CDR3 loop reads CAWSLSRGTEAFF. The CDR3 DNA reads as TGTGCCTGGAGTTTGTCGAGGGGGACCGAAGCTTTCTTT. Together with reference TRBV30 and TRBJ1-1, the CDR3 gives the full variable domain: SQTIHQWPATLVQPVGSPLSLECTVEGTSNPNLYWYRQAAGRGLQLLFYSVGIGQISSEVPQNLSASRPQDRQFILSSKKLLLSDSGFYLCAWSLSRGTEAFFGQGTRLTVV.

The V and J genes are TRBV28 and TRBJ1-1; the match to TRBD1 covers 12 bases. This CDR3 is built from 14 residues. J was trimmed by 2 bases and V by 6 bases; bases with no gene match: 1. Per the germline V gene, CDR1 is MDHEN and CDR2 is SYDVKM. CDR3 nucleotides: TGTGCCAGCAGCGGGACAGGGGGCAACACTGAAGCTTTCTTT. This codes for CASSGTGGNTEAFF.

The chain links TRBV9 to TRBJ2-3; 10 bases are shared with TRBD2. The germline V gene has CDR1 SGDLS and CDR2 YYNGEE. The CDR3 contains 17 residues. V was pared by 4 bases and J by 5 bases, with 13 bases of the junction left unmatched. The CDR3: CASSQATVAGGGDTQYF. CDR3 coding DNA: TGTGCCAGCAGCCAAGCGACAGTAGCGGGGGGCGGAGATACGCAGTATTTT.

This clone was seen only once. CDR3 sequence: CASSQEGVTQETQYF. DNA for the CDR3: TGCGCCAGCAGCCAAGAAGGAGTCACCCAAGAGACCCAGTACTTC. The V and J genes are TRBV4-1 and TRBJ2-5; the D is unclear. The germline V gene has CDR1 MGHRA and CDR2 YSYEKL. The CDR3 runs 15 residues. Trimming shortened V by 0 bases and J by 1 base, and 9 bases separated the two germline ends.

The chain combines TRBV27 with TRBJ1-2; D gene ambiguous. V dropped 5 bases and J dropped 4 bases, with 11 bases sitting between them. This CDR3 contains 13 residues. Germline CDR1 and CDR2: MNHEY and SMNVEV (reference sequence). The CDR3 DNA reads TGTGCCAGCAGTACCACTTGGGGCTATGGCTACACCTTC. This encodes CASSTTWGYGYTF.

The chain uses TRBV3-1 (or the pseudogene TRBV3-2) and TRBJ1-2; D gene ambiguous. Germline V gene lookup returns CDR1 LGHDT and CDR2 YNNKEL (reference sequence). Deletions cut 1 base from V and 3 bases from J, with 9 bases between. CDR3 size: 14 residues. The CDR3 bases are TGTGCCAGCAGCCAAGCAAGGGCCTACTATGGCTACACCTTC. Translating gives CASSQARAYYGYTF.

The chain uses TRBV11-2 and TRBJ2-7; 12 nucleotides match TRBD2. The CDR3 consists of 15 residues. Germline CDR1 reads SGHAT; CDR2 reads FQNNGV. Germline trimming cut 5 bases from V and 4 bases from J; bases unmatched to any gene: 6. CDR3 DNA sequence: TGTGCCAGCAGCGGCCGACTAGCGGGAGATTACGAGCAGTACTTC. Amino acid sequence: CASSGRLAGDYEQYF.

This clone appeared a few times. CDR3 loop: CASSLDRTGELFF. As DNA, the CDR3 is TGTGCCAGCAGCTTAGATAGAACCGGGGAGCTGTTTTTT. The chain uses TRBV11-3 and TRBJ2-2, with unresolved D. The CDR3 extends over 13 amino acids. In germline, CDR1 is SGHNT, CDR2 YENEEA. The V and J ends lost 0 bases and 5 bases respectively, with 4 bases between them.

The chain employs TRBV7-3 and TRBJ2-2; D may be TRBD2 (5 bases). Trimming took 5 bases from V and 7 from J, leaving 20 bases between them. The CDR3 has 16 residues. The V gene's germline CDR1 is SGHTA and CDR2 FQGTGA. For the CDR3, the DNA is TGTGCCAGCAGCCCTAACGGTGGGGAGTCCAGCGGGGAGCTGTTTTTT. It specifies CASSPNGGESSGELFF.

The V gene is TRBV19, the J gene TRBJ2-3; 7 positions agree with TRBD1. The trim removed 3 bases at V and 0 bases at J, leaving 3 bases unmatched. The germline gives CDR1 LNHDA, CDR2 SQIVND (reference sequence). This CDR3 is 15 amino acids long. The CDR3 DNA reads TGTGCCAGTAGTATCGGCAGGGGGAGCACAGATACGCAGTATTTT. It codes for CASSIGRGSTDTQYF.

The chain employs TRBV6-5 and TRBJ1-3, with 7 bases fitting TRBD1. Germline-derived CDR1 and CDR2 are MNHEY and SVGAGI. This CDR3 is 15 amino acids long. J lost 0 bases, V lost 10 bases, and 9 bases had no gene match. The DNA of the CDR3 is TGTGCCATCACCCGGGACAGTGGCTCTGGAAACACCATATATTTT. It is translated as CAITRDSGSGNTIYF.

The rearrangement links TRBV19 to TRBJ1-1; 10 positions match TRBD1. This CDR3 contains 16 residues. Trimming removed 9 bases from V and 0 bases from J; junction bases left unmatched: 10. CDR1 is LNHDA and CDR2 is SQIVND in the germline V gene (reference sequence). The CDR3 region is CASINPGQGMNTEAFF. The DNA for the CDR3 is TGTGCCAGCATTAATCCGGGACAGGGGATGAACACTGAAGCTTTCTTT.

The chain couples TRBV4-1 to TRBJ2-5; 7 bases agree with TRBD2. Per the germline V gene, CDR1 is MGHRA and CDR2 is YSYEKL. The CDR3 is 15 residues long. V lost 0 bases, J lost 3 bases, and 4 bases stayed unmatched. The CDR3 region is CASSQDMSGEETQYF. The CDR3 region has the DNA TGCGCCAGCAGCCAAGATATGAGCGGGGAAGAGACCCAGTACTTC.

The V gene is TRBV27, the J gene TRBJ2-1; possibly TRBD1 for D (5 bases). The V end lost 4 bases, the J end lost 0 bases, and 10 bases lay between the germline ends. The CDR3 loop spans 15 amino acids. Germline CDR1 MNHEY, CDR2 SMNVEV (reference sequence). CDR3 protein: CASSSRVVSYNEQFF. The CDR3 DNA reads TGTGCCAGCAGTTCCAGGGTAGTCTCCTACAATGAGCAGTTCTTC.

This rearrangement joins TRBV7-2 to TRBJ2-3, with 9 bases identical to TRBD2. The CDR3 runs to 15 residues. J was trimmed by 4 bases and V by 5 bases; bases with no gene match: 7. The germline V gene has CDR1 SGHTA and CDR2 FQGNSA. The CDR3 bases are TGTGCCAGCAGCGGGGCGGGAGGGCAGGCAGATACGCAGTATTTT. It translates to CASSGAGGQADTQYF.

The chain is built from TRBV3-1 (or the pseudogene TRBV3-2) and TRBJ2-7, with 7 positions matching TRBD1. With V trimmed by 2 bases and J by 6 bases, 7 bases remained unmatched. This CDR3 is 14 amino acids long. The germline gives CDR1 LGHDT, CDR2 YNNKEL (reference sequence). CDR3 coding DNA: TGTGCCAGCAGCCAAAGGGACAGTTGGGGCGAGCAGTACTTC. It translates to CASSQRDSWGEQYF.

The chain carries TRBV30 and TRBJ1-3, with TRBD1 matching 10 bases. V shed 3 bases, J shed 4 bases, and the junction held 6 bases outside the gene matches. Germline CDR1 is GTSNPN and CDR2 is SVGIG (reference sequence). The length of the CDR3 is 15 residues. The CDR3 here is CAWRHDRGPGNTIYF. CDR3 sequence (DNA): TGTGCCTGGAGACACGACAGGGGGCCGGGAAACACCATATATTTT. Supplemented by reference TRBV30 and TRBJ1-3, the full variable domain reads SQTIHQWPATLVQPVGSPLSLECTVEGTSNPNLYWYRQAAGRGLQLLFYSVGIGQISSEVPQNLSASRPQDRQFILSSKKLLLSDSGFYLCAWRHDRGPGNTIYFGEGSWLTVV.

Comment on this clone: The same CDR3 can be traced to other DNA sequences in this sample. The CDR3 reads CASSYGGNTEAFF. The CDR3 DNA reads as TGTGCCAGCAGTTACGGCGGGAACACTGAAGCTTTCTTT. The J gene is TRBJ1-1, the V gene TRBV6-5; D ambiguous. There are 13 residues in the CDR3. The germline V gene encodes CDR1 MNHEY and CDR2 SVGAGI. The V end was cut by 2 bases, the J end by 1 base, with 5 bases between.

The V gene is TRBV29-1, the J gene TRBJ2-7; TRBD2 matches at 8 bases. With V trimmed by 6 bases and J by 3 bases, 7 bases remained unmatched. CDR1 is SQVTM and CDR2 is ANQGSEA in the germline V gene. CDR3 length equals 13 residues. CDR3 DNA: TGCAGCGTCGGGGGGGATCCTTACTACGAGCAGTACTTC. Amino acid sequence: CSVGGDPYYEQYF.

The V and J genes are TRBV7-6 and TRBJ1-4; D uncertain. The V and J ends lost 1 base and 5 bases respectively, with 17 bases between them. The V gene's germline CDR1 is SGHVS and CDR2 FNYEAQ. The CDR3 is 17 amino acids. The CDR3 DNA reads TGTGCCAGCAGCTTAGATTGGTCGAGCCGGGTAAATGAAAAACTGTTTTTT. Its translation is CASSLDWSSRVNEKLFF.

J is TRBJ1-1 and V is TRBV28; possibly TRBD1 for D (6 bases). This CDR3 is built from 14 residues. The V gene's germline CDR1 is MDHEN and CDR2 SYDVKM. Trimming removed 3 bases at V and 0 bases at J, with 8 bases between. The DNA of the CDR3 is TGTGCCAGCAGTTTTTCAGGGGTGAACACTGAAGCTTTCTTT. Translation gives CASSFSGVNTEAFF.

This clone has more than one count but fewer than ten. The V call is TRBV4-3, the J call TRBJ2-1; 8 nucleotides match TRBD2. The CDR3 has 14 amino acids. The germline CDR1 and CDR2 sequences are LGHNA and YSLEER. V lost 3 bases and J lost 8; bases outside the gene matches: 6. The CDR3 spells CASSQELAADEQFF. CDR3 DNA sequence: TGCGCCAGCAGCCAGGAACTAGCGGCGGATGAGCAGTTCTTC.

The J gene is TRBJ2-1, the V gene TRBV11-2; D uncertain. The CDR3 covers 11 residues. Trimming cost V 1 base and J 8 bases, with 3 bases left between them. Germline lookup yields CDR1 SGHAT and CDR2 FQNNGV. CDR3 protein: CASSLVDEQFF. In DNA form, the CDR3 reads TGTGCCAGCAGCTTAGTTGATGAGCAGTTCTTC.

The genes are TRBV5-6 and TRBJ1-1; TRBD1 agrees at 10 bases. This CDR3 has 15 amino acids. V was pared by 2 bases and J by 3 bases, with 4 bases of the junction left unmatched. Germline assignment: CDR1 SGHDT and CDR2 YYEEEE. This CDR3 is CASSFGTGVYTEAFF. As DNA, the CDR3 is TGTGCCAGCAGCTTCGGGACAGGGGTCTACACTGAAGCTTTCTTT. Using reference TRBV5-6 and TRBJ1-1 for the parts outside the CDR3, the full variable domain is DAGVTQSPTHLIKTRGQQVTLRCSPKSGHDTVSWYQQALGQGPQFIFQYYEEEERQRGNFPDRFSGHQFPNYSSELNVNALLLGDSALYLCASSFGTGVYTEAFFGQGTRLTVV.

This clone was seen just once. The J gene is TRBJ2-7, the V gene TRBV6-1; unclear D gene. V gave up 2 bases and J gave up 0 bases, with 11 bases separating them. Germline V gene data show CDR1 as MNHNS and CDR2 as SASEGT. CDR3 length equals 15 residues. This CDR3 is CASSEQRVSSYEQYF. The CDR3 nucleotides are TGTGCCAGCAGTGAACAGCGTGTAAGCTCCTACGAGCAGTACTTC.

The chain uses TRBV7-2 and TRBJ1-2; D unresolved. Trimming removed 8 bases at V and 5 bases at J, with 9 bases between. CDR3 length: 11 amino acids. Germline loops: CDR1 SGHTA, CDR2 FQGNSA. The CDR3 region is CASGLGYGYTF. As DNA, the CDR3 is TGTGCCAGCGGATTGGGGTATGGCTACACCTTC.

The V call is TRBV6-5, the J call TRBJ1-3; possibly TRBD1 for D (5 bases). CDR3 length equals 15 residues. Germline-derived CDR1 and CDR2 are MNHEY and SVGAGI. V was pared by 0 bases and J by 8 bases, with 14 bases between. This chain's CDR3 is CASSYSGHPRDTIYF. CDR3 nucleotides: TGTGCCAGCAGTTACTCGGGGCATCCGAGGGACACCATATATTTT.

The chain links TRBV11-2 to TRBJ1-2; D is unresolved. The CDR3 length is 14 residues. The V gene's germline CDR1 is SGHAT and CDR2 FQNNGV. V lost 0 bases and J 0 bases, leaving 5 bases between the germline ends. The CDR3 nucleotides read TGTGCCAGCAGCTTAGAACGGTCTAACTATGGCTACACCTTC. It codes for CASSLERSNYGYTF.

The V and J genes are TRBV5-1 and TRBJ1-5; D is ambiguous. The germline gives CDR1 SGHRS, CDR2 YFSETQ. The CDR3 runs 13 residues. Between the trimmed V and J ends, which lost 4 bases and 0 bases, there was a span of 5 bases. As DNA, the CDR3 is TGCGCCAGCAGCAGGGATAGCAATCAGCCCCAGCATTTT. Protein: CASSRDSNQPQHF.

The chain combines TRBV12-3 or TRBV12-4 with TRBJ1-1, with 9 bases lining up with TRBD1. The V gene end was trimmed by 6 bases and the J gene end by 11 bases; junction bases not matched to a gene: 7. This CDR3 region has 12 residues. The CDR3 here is CASRSGTGRAFF. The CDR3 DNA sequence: TGTGCCAGCAGGTCCGGGACAGGGAGGGCTTTCTTT.

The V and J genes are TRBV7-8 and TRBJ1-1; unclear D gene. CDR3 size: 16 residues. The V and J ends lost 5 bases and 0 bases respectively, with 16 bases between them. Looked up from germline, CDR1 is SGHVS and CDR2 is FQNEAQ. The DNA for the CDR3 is TGTGCCAGCAGCGAGGCGGTGGGAGCCATGAACACTGAAGCTTTCTTT. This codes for CASSEAVGAMNTEAFF.